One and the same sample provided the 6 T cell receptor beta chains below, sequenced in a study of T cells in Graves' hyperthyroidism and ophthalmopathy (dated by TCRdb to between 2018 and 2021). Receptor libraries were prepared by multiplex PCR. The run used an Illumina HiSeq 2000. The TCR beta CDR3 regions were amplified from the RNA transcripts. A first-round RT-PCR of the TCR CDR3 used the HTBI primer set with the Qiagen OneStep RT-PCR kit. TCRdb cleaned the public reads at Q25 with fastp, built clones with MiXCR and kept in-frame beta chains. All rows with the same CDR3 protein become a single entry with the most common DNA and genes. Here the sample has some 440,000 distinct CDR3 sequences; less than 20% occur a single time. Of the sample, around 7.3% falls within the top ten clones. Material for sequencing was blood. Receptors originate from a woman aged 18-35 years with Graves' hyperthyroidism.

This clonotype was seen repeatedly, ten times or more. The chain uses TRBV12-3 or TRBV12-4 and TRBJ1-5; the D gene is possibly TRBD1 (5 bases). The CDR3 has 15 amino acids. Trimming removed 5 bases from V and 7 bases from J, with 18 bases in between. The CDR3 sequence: CASSASRGLGQPQHF. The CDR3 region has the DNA TGTGCCAGCAGTGCTTCTAGGGGTTTAGGACAGCCCCAGCATTTT.

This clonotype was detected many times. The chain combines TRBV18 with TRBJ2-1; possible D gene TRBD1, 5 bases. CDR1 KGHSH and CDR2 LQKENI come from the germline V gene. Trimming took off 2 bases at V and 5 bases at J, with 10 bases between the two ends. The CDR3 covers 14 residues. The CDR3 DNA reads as TGTGCCAGCTCACCAAGACAGACTGACAATGAGCAGTTCTTC. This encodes CASSPRQTDNEQFF.

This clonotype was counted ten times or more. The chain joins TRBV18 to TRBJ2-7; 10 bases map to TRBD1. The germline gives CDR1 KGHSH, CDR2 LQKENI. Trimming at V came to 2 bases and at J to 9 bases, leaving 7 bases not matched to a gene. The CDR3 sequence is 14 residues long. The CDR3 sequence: CASSPGTGDMLQYF. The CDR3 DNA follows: TGTGCCAGCTCACCAGGGACAGGGGATATGTTGCAGTACTTC.

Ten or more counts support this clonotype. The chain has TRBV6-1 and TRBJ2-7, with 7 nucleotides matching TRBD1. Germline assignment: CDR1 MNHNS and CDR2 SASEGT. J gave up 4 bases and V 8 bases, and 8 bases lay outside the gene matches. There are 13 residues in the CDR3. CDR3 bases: TGTGCCAGCTTGGGCAGGGGGACATACGAGCAGTACTTC. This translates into CASLGRGTYEQYF.

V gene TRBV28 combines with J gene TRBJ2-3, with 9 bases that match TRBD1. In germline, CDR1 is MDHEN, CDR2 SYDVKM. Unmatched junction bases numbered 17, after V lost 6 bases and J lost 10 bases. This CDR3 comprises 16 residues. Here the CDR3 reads CASSSRDRDSSYAQYF. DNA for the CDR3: TGTGCCAGCAGCTCACGGGACAGGGACTCTTCTTACGCGCAGTATTTT.

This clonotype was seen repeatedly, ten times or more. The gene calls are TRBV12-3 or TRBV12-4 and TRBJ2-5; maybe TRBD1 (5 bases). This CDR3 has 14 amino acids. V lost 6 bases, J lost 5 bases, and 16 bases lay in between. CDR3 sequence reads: CASRQQDASETQYF. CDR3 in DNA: TGTGCCAGCAGGCAACAGGACGCATCGGAGACCCAGTACTTC.